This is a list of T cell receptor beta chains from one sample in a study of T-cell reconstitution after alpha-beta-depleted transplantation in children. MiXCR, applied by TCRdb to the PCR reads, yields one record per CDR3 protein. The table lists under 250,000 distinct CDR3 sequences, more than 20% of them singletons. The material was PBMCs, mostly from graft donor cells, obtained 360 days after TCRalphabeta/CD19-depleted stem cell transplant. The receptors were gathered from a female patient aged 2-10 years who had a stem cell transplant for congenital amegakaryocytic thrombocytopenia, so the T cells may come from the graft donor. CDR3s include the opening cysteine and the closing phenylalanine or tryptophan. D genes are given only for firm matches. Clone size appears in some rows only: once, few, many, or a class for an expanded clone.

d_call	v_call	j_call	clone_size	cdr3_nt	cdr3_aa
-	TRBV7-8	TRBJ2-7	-	TGTGCCAGCAGCCCCCGGATCGATGGCAGGGGCCACGAGCAGTACTTC	CASSPRIDGRGHEQYF
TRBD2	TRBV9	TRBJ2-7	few	TGTGCCAGCAGCGTGACTAGCGGGCTGGGTGAGCAGTACTTC	CASSVTSGLGEQYF
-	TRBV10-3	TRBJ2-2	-	TGTGCCATCAGTGAGTCGGTTTGGCAGGGCAGGACCGGGGAGCTGTTTTTT	CAISESVWQGRTGELFF
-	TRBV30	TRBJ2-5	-	TGTGCCTGGAGGGGCGGCACTACGCAGGAGACCCAGTACTTC	CAWRGGTTQETQYF
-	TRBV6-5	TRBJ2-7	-	TGTGCCAGCAGTTACGGACAGTCCTACGAGCAGTACTTC	CASSYGQSYEQYF
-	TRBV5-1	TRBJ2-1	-	TGCGCCAGCAGCCAGACTACTCATGCGTACAATGAGCAGTTCTTC	CASSQTTHAYNEQFF
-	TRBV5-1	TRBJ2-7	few	TGCGCCAGCAGCTTTACACAGGACTCCTACGAGCAGTACTTC	CASSFTQDSYEQYF
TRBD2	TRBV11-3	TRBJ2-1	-	TGTGCCAGCAGCTTAGGAGCGGGAGAGGGGAATGAGCAGTTCTTC	CASSLGAGEGNEQFF
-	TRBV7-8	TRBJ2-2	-	TGTGCCAGCAGCTTAGCCCGCAGGCTCGAGGCGAACACCGGGGAGCTGTTTTTT	CASSLARRLEANTGELFF
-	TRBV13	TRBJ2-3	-	TGTGCCAGCAGCTTTAGCCCCAAGGGATTGGAGGGTACGCAGTATTTT	CASSFSPKGLEGTQYF
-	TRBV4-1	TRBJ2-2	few	TGCGCCAGCAGCCAAGGCCTACTGAACACCGGGGAGCTGTTTTTT	CASSQGLLNTGELFF
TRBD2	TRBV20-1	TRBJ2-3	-	TGCAGTGCTAGGGGTCTAGCGGGGGGGCTGGGTACGCAGTATTTT	CSARGLAGGLGTQYF
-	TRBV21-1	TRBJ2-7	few	TGTGCCAGCAGCAAACAAGGGATACTGATTCACTACGAGCAGTACTTC	CASSKQGILIHYEQYF
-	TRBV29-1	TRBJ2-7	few	TGCAGCGTTGAAAGGGCAGGGGTAAATGGCGAGCAGTACTTC	CSVERAGVNGEQYF
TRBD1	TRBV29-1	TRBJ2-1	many	TGCAGCGCCCGCGACAGGGGGTACTCCTACAATGAGCAGTTCTTC	CSARDRGYSYNEQFF
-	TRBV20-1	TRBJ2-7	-	TGCAGTGCTAGCGGGGGAACCTACGAGCAGTACTTC	CSASGGTYEQYF
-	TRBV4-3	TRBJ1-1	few	TGCGCCAGCAGCCAAGATCTGGTTCCGGCCTCGAACACTGAAGCTTTCTTT	CASSQDLVPASNTEAFF
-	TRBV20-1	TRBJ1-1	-	TGCAGTGCTAGATGGCAGCGGGCCAAGAACACTGAAGCTTTCTTT	CSARWQRAKNTEAFF
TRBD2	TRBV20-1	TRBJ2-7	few	TGCAGTGCCTTAGGGACTAGCGGGAGGGCCGGGTACGAGCAGTACTTC	CSALGTSGRAGYEQYF
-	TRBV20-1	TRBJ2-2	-	TGCAGTGCTAGAGACCCCTGGACAGCTAACACCGGGGAGCTGTTTTTT	CSARDPWTANTGELFF
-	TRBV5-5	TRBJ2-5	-	TGTGCCAGCAGCCCATACACAGGGAGGGGAGAGACCCAGTACTTC	CASSPYTGRGETQYF
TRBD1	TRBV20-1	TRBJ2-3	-	TGCAGTCCCGGACAGGGGAGCACAGATACGCAGTATTTT	CSPGQGSTDTQYF
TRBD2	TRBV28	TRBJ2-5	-	TGTGCCAGCAGTCTGCCCGAGGGGACTAGCGGTGAGACCCAGTACTTC	CASSLPEGTSGETQYF
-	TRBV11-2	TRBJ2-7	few	TGTGCCAGCAGCTTACCCACGAACTACGAGCAGTACTTC	CASSLPTNYEQYF
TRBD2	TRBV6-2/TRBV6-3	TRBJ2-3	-	TGTGCCAGCAGTACAGTCTGGCGACTAGCGGGGTACACAGATACGCAGTATTTT	CASSTVWRLAGYTDTQYF
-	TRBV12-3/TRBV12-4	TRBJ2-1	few	TGTGCCAGCACCCCCCGGGACTTTGACAATGAGCAGTTCTTC	CASTPRDFDNEQFF
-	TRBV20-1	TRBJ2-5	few	TGCAGTGCTAGAGATAGTAATGGGCTAGGGCGGGAGACCCAGTACTTC	CSARDSNGLGRETQYF
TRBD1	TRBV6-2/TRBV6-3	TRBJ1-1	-	TGTGCCAGCAGTTACAGACAGGGAATGAACACTGAAGCTTTCTTT	CASSYRQGMNTEAFF
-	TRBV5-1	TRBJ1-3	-	TGCGCCAGCAGCTTGTCTACAGGAGTCTCTGGAAACACCATATATTTT	CASSLSTGVSGNTIYF
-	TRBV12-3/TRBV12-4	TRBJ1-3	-	TGTGCCAGCAATCGACAGCTAGGAAACACCATATATTTT	CASNRQLGNTIYF
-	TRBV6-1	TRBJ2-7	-	TGTGCCAGCAGCCCGGGTGGGGCGCGGGGTTCCTACGAGCAGTACTTC	CASSPGGARGSYEQYF
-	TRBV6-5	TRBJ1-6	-	TGTGCCAGCAGTTACTCGATTCGGGGATTTAATTCACCCCTCCACTTT	CASSYSIRGFNSPLHF
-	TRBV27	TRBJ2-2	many	TGTGCCAGCAAGTTTCACAGCAAGAACACCGGGGAGCTGTTTTTT	CASKFHSKNTGELFF
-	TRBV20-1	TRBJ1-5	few	TGCAGTGCTTCCGGACAGACCGGTCAGCCCCAGCATTTT	CSASGQTGQPQHF
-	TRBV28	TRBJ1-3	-	TGTGCCAGCAGTTTCTCGGTCCGGCTCTCTGGAAACACCATATATTTT	CASSFSVRLSGNTIYF
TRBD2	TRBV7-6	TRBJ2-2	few	TGTGCCAGCAGCTTAGATTCTAGCGGGATAACCGGGGAGCTGTTTTTT	CASSLDSSGITGELFF
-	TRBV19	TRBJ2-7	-	TGTGCCAGTAGTAATCGAGAGTACGAGCAGTACTTC	CASSNREYEQYF
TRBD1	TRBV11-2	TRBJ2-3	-	TGTGCCAGCAGCTCTGTCAGGGGGCGCTTCGTGTATACGCAGTATTTT	CASSSVRGRFVYTQYF
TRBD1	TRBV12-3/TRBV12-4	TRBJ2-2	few	TGTGCCAGCAGTCCGGAAAGGACAGGGCTGCTACAAACGAACACCGGGGAGCTGTTTTTT	CASSPERTGLLQTNTGELFF
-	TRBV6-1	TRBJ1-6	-	TGTGCCAGCGGCGTGGGACGAGAGGGTTCACCCCTCCACTTT	CASGVGREGSPLHF